These 4 T cell receptor beta chains share one sample of origin, sequenced in a study of identifying expanded T cells in peripheral blood. Repertoires were generated with immunoSEQ multiplex PCR, while TCRdb's copy carries only in-frame clones and drops some. This sample has 58,000 or so clones, with roughly four fifths found just once. The sample comprised blood. Receptor source: a person aged 18 to 75 in good health.

The gene calls are TRBV6-5 and TRBJ2-1, with D possibly TRBD2 on 6 matching bases. Trimming pared 5 bases from V and 9 bases from J, leaving 17 bases between. The CDR3 is 14 residues long. CDR1 is MNHEY and CDR2 is SVGAGI in the germline V gene. CDR3 sequence: CASSPTTFGGEQFF. The CDR3 DNA reads as TGTGCCAGCAGTCCGACCACCTTCGGGGGTGAGCAGTTCTTC.

V usage is TRBV7-2 and J usage is TRBJ2-2; possible D gene TRBD1, 5 bases. V lost 7 bases and J lost 3, with 9 bases in between. This CDR3 spans 13 amino acids. Germline V CDR1 and CDR2: SGHTA, FQGNSA. The CDR3: CASNPGYTGELFF. The CDR3 bases are TGTGCCAGCAACCCAGGGTACACCGGGGAGCTGTTTTTT.

V gene TRBV18 combines with J gene TRBJ2-5; 9 bases fit TRBD2. The germline CDR1 and CDR2 sequences are KGHSH and LQKENI. There are 16 residues in the CDR3. Trimming at V came to 1 base and at J to 1 base, leaving 4 bases not matched to a gene. CDR3: CASSPLAGALQETQYF. DNA for the CDR3: TGTGCCAGCTCACCACTAGCGGGAGCCCTCCAAGAGACCCAGTACTTC.

The chain uses TRBV30 and TRBJ1-5; tentative D call: TRBD1 (6 bases). The V gene's germline CDR1 is GTSNPN and CDR2 SVGIG (reference sequence). V lost 2 bases and J lost 7, with 18 bases in between. CDR3 size: 15 residues. CDR3 region: CAWSLTGSRGQPQHF. In nucleotides, the CDR3 is TGTGCCTGGAGTCTCACAGGGTCCCGGGGCCAGCCCCAGCATTTT.